The source of this T cell receptor (beta chain) is a study of tumor-infiltrating lymphocytes in oesophageal squamous cell carcinoma. A single record per CDR3 protein comes from TCRdb applying MiXCR to the PCR reads. Of some 15,000 distinct CDR3 sequences listed, roughly 46% are singletons. CDR3 length: 15 amino acids. Germline V gene lookup returns CDR1 SSHAT and CDR2 FNYEAQ (reference sequence). The chain links TRBV7-7 to TRBJ2-7, with D possibly being TRBD2 (7 bases). The J call may not be correct, given that the DNA end is closer to TRBJ2-5. This receptor was obtained from a female donor with esophageal squamous cell carcinoma. Sequencing input: blood. The CDR3 here is CASSLGSGGRETQYF. The CDR3 nucleotides are TGTGCCAGCAGCTTAGGTTCCGGGGGGCGGGAGACCCAGTACTTC.